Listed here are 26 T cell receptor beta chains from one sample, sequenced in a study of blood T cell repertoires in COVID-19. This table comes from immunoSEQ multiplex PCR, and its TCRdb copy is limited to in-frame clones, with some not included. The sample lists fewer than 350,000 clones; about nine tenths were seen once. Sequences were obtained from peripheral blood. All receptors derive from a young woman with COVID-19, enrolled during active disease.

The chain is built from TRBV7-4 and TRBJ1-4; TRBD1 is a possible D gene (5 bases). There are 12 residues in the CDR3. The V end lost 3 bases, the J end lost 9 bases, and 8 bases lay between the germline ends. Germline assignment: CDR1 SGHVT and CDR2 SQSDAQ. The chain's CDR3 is CASSFRVKKLFF. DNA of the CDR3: TGTGCCAGCAGCTTCAGGGTTAAAAAACTGTTTTTT.

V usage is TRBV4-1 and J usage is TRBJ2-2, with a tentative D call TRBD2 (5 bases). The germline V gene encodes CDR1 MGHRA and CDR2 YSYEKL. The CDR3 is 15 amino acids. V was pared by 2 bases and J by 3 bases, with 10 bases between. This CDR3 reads CASSQSGGYTGELFF. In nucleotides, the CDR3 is TGCGCCAGCAGCCAAAGCGGTGGGTACACCGGGGAGCTGTTTTTT.

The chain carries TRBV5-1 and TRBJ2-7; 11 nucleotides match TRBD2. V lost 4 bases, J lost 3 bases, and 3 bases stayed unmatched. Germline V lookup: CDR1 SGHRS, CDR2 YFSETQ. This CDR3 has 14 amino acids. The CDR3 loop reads CASSPGLAVYEQYF. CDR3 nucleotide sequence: TGCGCCAGCAGCCCGGGACTAGCGGTCTACGAGCAGTACTTC.

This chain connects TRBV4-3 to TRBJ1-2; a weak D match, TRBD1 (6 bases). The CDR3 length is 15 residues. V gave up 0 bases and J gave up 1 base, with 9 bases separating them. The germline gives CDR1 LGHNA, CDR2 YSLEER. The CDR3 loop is CASSQDLQGNYGYTF. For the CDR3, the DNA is TGCGCCAGCAGCCAAGATTTACAGGGTAACTATGGCTACACCTTC.

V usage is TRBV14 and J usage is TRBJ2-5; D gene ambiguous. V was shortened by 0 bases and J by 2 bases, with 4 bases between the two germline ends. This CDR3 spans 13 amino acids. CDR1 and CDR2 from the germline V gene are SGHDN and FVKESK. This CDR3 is CASSQDFQETQYF. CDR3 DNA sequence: TGTGCCAGCAGCCAAGACTTTCAAGAGACCCAGTACTTC.

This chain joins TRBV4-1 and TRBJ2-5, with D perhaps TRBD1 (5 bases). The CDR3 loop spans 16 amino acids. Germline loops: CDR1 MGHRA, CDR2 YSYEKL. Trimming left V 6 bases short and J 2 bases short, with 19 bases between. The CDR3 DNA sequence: TGCGCCAGCAGGCCTCAGGGTAGGTTACGGCAAGAGACCCAGTACTTC. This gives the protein CASRPQGRLRQETQYF.

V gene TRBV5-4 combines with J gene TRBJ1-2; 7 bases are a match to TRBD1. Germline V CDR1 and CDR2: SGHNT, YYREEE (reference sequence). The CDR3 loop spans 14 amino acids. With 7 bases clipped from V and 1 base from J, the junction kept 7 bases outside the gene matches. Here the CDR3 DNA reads TGTGCCAGCCGAGGGGGCTTCGTTAACTATGGCTACACCTTC. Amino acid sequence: CASRGGFVNYGYTF. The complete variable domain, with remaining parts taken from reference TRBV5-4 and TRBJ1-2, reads ETGVTQSPTHLIKTRGQQVTLRCSSQSGHNTVSWYQQALGQGPQFIFQYYREEENGRGNFPPRFSGLQFPNYSSELNVNALELDDSALYLCASRGGFVNYGYTFGSGTRLTVV.

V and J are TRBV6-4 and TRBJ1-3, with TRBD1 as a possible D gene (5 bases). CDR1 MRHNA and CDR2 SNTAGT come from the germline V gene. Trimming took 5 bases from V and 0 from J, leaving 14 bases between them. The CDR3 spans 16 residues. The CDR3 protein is CASSRTTDPSGNTIYF. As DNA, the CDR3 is TGTGCCAGCAGTAGAACGACAGACCCCTCTGGAAACACCATATATTTT.

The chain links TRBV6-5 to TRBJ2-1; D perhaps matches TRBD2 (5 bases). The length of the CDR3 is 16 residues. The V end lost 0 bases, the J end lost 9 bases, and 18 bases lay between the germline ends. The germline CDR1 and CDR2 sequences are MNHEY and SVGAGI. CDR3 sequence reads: CASSYSRRAKDGEQFF. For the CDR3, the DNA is TGTGCCAGCAGTTACTCCAGGCGGGCAAAGGATGGTGAGCAGTTCTTC.

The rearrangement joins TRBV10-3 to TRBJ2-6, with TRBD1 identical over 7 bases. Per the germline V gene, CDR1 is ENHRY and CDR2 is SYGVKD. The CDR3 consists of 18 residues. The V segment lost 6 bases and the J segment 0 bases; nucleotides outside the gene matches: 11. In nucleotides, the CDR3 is TGTGCCATCAGCCTCCAGGGGGTACTGCTCTCTGGGGCCAACGTCCTGACTTTC. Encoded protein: CAISLQGVLLSGANVLTF.

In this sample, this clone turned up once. In nucleotides, the CDR3 is TGTGCCAGCAGCTGGCCGGGACTACTATACAATGAGCAGTTCTTC. This sequence encodes CASSWPGLLYNEQFF. The chain couples TRBV5-8 to TRBJ2-1; 7 nucleotides match TRBD2. The CDR3 sequence is 15 residues long. V was pared by 3 bases and J by 4 bases, with 7 bases of the junction left unmatched. From germline, CDR1 is SGHTS and CDR2 YDEGEE.

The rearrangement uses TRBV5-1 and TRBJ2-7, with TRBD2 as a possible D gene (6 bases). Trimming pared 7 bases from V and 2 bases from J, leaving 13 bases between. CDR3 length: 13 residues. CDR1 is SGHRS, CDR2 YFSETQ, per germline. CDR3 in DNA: TGCGCCAGCCGGCACGCGGGGACCTACGAGCAGTACTTC. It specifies CASRHAGTYEQYF. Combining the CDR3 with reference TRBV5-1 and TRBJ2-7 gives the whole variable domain KAGVTQTPRYLIKTRGQQVTLSCSPISGHRSVSWYQQTPGQGLQFLFEYFSETQRNKGNFPGRFSGRQFSNSRSEMNVSTLELGDSALYLCASRHAGTYEQYFGPGTRLTVT.

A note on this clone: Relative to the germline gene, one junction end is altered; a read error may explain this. In DNA form, the CDR3 reads TGTGCCAGTAGCGTAGGGGGGGGCAGCCCCACGGGCAACTATGGCTACACCTTC. This sequence encodes CASSVGGGSPTGNYGYTF. The chain employs TRBV9 and TRBJ1-2, with D possibly TRBD1 on 6 matching bases. The CDR3 runs to 18 residues. In germline, CDR1 is SGDLS, CDR2 YYNGEE. The full variable domain, completed using reference TRBV9 and TRBJ1-2, is DSGVTQTPKHLITATGQRVTLRCSPRSGDLSVYWYQQSLDQGLQFLIQYYNGEERAKGNILERFSAQQFPDLHSELNLSSLELGDSALYFCASSVGGGSPTGNYGYTFGSGTRLTVV.

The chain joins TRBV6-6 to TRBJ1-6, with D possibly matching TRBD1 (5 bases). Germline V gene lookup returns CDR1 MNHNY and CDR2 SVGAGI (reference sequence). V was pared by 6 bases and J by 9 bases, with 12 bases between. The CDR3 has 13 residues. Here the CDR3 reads CASSHPGGSPLHF. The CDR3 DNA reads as TGTGCCAGCAGCCACCCGGGGGGTTCACCCCTCCACTTT.

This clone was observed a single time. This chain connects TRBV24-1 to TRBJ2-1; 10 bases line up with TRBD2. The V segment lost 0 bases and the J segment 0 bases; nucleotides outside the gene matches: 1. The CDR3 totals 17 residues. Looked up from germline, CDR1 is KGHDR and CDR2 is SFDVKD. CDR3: CATSDLRTSGSYNEQFF. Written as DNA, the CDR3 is TGTGCCACCAGTGATTTGCGGACTAGCGGCTCCTACAATGAGCAGTTCTTC.

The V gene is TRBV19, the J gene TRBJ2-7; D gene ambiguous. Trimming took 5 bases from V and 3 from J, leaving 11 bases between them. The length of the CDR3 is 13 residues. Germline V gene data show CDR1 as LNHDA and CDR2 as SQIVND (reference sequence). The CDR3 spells CASSESAGYEQYF. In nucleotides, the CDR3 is TGTGCCAGTAGTGAGAGTGCTGGCTACGAGCAGTACTTC. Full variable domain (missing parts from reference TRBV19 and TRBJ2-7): DGGITQSPKYLFRKEGQNVTLSCEQNLNHDAMYWYRQDPGQGLRLIYYSQIVNDFQKGDIAEGYSVSREKKESFPLTVTSAQKNPTAFYLCASSESAGYEQYFGPGTRLTVT.

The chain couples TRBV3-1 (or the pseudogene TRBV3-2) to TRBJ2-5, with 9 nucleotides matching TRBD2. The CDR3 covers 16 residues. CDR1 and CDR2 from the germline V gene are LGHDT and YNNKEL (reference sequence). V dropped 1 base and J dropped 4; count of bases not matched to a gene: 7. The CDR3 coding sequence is TGTGCCAGCAGCCAAGTGGTAGCGGGAGTAGGAGAGACCCAGTACTTC. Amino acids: CASSQVVAGVGETQYF.

The CDR3 region is CASSLMDRVGQPQHF. CDR3 bases: TGTGCCAGCAGCTTAATGGACAGGGTCGGTCAGCCCCAGCATTTT. V gene TRBV7-8 combines with J gene TRBJ1-5; 8 nucleotides agree with TRBD1. J lost 6 bases, V lost 2 bases, and 6 bases had no gene match. The CDR3 contains 15 residues. Germline-derived CDR1 and CDR2 are SGHVS and FQNEAQ.

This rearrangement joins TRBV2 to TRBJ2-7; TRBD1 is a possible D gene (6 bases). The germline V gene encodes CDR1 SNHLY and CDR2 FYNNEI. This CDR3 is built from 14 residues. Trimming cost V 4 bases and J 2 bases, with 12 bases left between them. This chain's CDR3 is CASSGTESTYEQYF. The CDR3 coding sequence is TGTGCCAGCAGTGGGACAGAAAGCACCTACGAGCAGTACTTC.

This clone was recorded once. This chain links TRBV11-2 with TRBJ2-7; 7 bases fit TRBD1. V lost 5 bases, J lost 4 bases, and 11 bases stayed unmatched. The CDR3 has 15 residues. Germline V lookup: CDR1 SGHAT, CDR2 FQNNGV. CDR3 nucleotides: TGTGCCAGCAGCCCGGGACAGCTACGACCTTACGAGCAGTACTTC. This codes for CASSPGQLRPYEQYF.

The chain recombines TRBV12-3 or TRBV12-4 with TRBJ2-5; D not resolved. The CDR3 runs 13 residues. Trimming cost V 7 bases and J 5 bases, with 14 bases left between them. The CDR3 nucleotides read TGTGCCAGCACCCCGGGTTTGGTTGAGACCCAGTACTTC. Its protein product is CASTPGLVETQYF.

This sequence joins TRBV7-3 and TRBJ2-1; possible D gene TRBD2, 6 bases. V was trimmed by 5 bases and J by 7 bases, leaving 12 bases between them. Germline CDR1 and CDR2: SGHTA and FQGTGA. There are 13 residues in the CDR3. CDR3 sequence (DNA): TGTGCCAGCAGCACTGGGACTTTAAATGAGCAGTTCTTC. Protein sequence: CASSTGTLNEQFF.

Here the CDR3 reads CASSTPGQGIGGYTF. The CDR3 coding sequence is TGTGCCAGCAGTACGCCGGGACAGGGCATAGGTGGCTACACCTTC. This chain uses TRBV6-5 with TRBJ1-2; 9 positions agree with TRBD1. CDR1 MNHEY and CDR2 SVGAGI come from the germline V gene. V lost 5 bases and J lost 7; bases outside the gene matches: 11. This CDR3 is built from 15 residues.

The CDR3 protein is CASSYSPLGRSTEAFF. CDR3 nucleotide sequence: TGTGCCAGCAGTTACTCCCCCCTCGGCCGGAGCACTGAAGCTTTCTTT. The chain uses TRBV6-5 and TRBJ1-1; D not certain. The length of the CDR3 is 16 residues. Germline loops: CDR1 MNHEY, CDR2 SVGAGI. V was clipped by 0 bases and J by 4 bases, with 15 bases between them.

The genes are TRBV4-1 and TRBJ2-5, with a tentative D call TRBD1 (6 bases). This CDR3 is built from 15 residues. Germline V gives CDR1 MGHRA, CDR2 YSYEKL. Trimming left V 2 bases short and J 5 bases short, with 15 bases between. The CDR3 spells CASSQMGWGPETQYF. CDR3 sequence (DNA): TGCGCCAGCAGCCAAATGGGGTGGGGGCCGGAGACCCAGTACTTC.

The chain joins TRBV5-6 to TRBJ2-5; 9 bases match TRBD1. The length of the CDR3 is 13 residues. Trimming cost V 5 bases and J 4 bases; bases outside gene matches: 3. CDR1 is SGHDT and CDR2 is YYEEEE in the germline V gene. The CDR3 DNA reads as TGTGCCAGCAGGTTACAGGGGGCAGAGACCCAGTACTTC. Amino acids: CASRLQGAETQYF.